The clone carrying this TCR beta chain showed up just a few times. Its antigen is currently unknown. TCRdb redid the calling of the multiplex PCR reads with MiXCR, one entry per CDR3 protein. The sample records more than 50,000 distinct CDR3 sequences, 40% to 55% being singletons. The data were taken from a study of breast tumors, draining lymph nodes, adjacent tissues. Points from the study as a whole: Data only fit, rather than demonstrated, lymph node origin of most tumor T cells. Luminal-like breast cancer showed significantly greater tumor-nontumor repertoire similarity than basal-like breast cancer did. Compared with lymph nodes, tumors were less diverse; compared with nontumor tissue, more. Data fit most tumor T cells coming from lymph node, expanding in tumor.

This CDR3 is built from 12 residues. Per germline, CDR1 SGHAT and CDR2 FQNNGV. Trimming pared 5 bases from V and 7 bases from J, leaving 11 bases between. The TCR was taken from a female donor with breast cancer. Some clones in this sample may be carry-over from other donors' samples. The sequenced sample consisted of breast tumor tissue. The chain links TRBV11-2 to TRBJ1-1; D may be TRBD1 (5 bases). The CDR3 DNA is TGTGCCAGCAGCCGAGACAGAAGTGAAGCTTTCTTT. Translating gives CASSRDRSEAFF.